This TCR beta chain was obtained from a study of T cells in Graves' hyperthyroidism and ophthalmopathy. General study points: Stable hyperthyroidism was separated from ophthalmopathy by a model based on 13 V-J features. Most clonotypes that expanded in the thyroid above 0.001 also showed up in blood.

TCR beta CDR3 regions were amplified from RNA. First-round RT-PCR of the TCR CDR3 relied on the HTBI primer set. TCRdb re-analysed the multiplex PCR reads in MiXCR, keeping a single row per CDR3 protein. The sample includes about 770,000 distinct CDR3 sequences, roughly 20% seen only once; the top ten take 16%. The CDR3 sequence is 13 residues long. Germline V gene sequence: CDR1 SGHVS, CDR2 FQNEAQ. Trimming took off 7 bases at V and 5 bases at J, with 14 bases between the two ends. This clonotype occurred a few times. Its matching antigen is unknown. Each diagnosis was grounded in clinical symptoms, serum thyroxine and TRAb, thyroid ultrasound, and orbital computed tomography. At first hyperthyroidism diagnosis, before any ophthalmopathy symptoms, the blood sample was collected.

The origin of this receptor is a woman between 50 and 59 years old with Graves' hyperthyroidism that later progressed to Graves' ophthalmopathy. The chain couples TRBV7-8 to TRBJ2-5; TRBD2 might be the D (7 bases). The sequencing sample was made of blood. CDR3 amino acids: CASTWGGRETQYF. The CDR3 DNA reads TGTGCCAGCACCTGGGGGGGCCGGGAGACCCAGTACTTC.